The T cell receptor beta chain under discussion was sequenced for a study of graft-versus-host responses after intestinal transplantation. Study overall: Anti-thymocyte globulin induction, then tacrolimus and steroids for about three years, went to all recipients.

Overall study results and limits: GvH clonotypes were identified within recipient marrow, with a subset emerging first in ileum or blood. Declining HvG levels early post-transplant were linked to peak circulating GvH clone levels.

Data came from immunoSEQ multiplex PCR; TCRdb stores just in-frame clones and leaves some out. There are tens of thousands of clones in the sample; over 75% occur only once, and approximately 0.48% lies in the top ten. Worth noting for this clone: Its antigen is undetermined.

The CDR3 has 14 residues. CDR1 is LNHDA and CDR2 is SQIVND in the germline V gene (reference sequence). V shed 6 bases and J 7 bases; nucleotides not matched to a gene: 5. The sample here was unstimulated CD8+ T cells sorted from spleen or lymph node cells, taken before intestinal transplant. The rearrangement uses TRBV19 and TRBJ2-7; TRBD2 matches at 14 bases. The clonotype was recovered from a human donor who received an intestinal transplant. The CDR3 DNA reads TGTGCCAGTAGCCCGGGACTAGCGGGAGAAGAGCAGTACTTC. Amino acid sequence: CASSPGLAGEEQYF.